This T cell receptor (beta chain) comes out of a study of early T cells in non-severe SARS-CoV-2 infection. Study-wide context: Sequenced bulk RNA came from whole blood that was unsorted, and chains were unpaired.

V was clipped by 5 bases and J by 9 bases, with 17 bases between them. The germline gives CDR1 SGHTA, CDR2 FQGNSA. The CDR3 is 15 amino acids. Individual cDNA molecules received unique molecular identifiers during library preparation. TCRdb re-called the 5' RACE reads through MiXCR, storing one row per CDR3 protein. The sample contains tens of thousands of distinct CDR3 sequences, roughly 7.1% of which appear only once. Notes on this clonotype: What it binds is unknown.

Study conclusions and caveats: VDJdb matching favored anti-spike CD8 responses, missing private and CD4 specificities.

The origin of this receptor is an adult who was a healthcare worker with PCR-confirmed SARS-CoV-2 infection or an uninfected control (not recorded which). What was sequenced was whole blood. The rearrangement links TRBV7-2 to TRBJ1-6; D call uncertain. As DNA, the CDR3 is TGTGCCAGCAGCCCCAATCCCGTTGTAGGTTCACCCCTCCACTTT. It translates to CASSPNPVVGSPLHF. Full variable domain (rest looked up from reference TRBV7-2 and TRBJ1-6): GAGVSQSPSNKVTEKGKDVELRCDPISGHTALYWYRQSLGQGLEFLIYFQGNSAPDKSGLPSDRFSAERTGGSVSTLTIQRTQQEDSAVYLCASSPNPVVGSPLHFGNGTRLTVT.